This TCR beta chain was captured in a study of early T cells in non-severe SARS-CoV-2 infection. Study results and caveats: The matching step, a VDJdb search, favored anti-spike CD8 responses and missed private and CD4 specificities.

Germline CDR1 and CDR2: DFQATT and SNEGSKA (reference sequence). The CDR3 has 12 amino acids. Trimming cost V 0 bases and J 4 bases, with 6 bases left between them. Unique molecular identifiers were affixed to single, distinct cDNA molecules. TCRdb recomputed calls from the 5' RACE reads with MiXCR, one row per CDR3 protein. The sample has fewer than 90,000 distinct CDR3 sequences; around 15% are singletons. This clonotype was recorded at least ten times. What it binds is not known. The sample was whole blood. The source of this sequence is an adult who was a healthcare worker with PCR-confirmed SARS-CoV-2 infection or an uninfected control (not recorded which). This chain uses TRBV20-1 with TRBJ1-2, with D uncertain. The CDR3 reads CSARDARYGYTF. The CDR3 bases are TGCAGTGCTAGAGACGCCCGCTATGGCTACACCTTC.